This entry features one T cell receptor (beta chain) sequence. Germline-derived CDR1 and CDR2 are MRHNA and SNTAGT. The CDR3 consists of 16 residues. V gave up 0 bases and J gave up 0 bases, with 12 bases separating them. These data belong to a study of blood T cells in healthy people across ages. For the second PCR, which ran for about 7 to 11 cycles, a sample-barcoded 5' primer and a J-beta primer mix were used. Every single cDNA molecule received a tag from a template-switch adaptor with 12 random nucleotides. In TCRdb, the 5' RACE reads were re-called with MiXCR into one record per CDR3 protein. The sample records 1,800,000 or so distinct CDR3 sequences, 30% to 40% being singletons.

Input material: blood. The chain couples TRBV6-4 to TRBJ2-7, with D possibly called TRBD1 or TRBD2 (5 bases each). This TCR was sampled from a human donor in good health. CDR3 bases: TGTGCCAGCAGTGACTCGAGAGGGGTGGCCTCCTACGAGCAGTACTTC. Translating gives CASSDSRGVASYEQYF.